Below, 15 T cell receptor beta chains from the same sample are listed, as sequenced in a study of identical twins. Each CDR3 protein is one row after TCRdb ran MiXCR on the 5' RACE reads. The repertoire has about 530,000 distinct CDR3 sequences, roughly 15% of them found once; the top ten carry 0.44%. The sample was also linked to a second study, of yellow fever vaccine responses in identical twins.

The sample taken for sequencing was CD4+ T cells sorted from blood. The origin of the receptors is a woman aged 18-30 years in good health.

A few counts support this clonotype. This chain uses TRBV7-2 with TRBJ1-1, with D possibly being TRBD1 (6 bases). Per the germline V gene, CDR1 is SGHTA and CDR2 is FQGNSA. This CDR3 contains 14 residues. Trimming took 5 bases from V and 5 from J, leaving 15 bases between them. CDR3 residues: CASSAGWGRTEAFF. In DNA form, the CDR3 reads TGTGCCAGCAGCGCTGGGTGGGGGCGAACTGAAGCTTTCTTT.

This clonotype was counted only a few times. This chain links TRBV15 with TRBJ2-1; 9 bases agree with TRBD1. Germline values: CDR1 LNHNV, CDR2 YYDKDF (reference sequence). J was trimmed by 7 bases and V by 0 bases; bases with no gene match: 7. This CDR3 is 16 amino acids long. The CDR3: CATSRDLGQGDNEQFF. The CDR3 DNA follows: TGTGCCACCAGCAGAGATTTGGGACAGGGTGATAATGAGCAGTTCTTC.

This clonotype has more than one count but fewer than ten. CDR3 coding DNA: TGTGCCACCCTGGACAGATCCTTACGGGAGCAGTACTTC. As protein: CATLDRSLREQYF. The chain employs TRBV10-3 and TRBJ2-7; D is possibly TRBD1 (6 bases). This CDR3 region has 13 residues. Deletions cut 10 bases from V and 7 bases from J, with 20 bases between. CDR1 and CDR2 (germline): ENHRY, SYGVKD.

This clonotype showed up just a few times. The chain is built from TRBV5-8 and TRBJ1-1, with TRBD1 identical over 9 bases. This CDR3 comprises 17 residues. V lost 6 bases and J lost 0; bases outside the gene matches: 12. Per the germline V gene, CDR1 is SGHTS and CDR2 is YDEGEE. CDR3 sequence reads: CASTVTGGFHMNTEAFF. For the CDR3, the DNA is TGTGCCAGCACCGTGACAGGGGGATTCCACATGAACACTGAAGCTTTCTTT.

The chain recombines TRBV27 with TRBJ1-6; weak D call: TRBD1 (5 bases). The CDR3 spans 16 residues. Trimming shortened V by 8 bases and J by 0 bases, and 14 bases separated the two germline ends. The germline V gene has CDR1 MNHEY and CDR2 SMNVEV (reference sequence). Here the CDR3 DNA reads TGTGCCAGCCGGATGGGGACTTACTCCTATAATTCACCCCTCCACTTT. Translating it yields CASRMGTYSYNSPLHF.

CDR3 DNA sequence: TGCAGCGTGTCGCCTCTGTGGGGAGAGACCCAGTACTTC. This sequence encodes CSVSPLWGETQYF. This sequence joins TRBV29-1 and TRBJ2-5, with D unclear. The CDR3 extends over 13 amino acids. The ends were cut back, 6 bases at V and 4 bases at J, with 15 bases in the middle. Germline-derived CDR1 and CDR2 are SQVTM and ANQGSEA.

The DNA of the CDR3 is TGTGCCAGCAGTTTACCACGGTTAAGCTCCTACAATGAGCAGTTCTTC. Translation gives CASSLPRLSSYNEQFF. The genes are TRBV12-3 or TRBV12-4 and TRBJ2-1; D is unclear. The V end lost 2 bases, the J end lost 0 bases, and 11 bases lay between the germline ends. This CDR3 is 16 amino acids long.

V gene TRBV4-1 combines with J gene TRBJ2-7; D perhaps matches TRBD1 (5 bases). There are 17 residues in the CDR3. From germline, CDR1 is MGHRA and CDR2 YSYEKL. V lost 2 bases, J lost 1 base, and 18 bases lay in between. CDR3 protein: CASSQKSGHPGSYEQYV. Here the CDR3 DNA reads TGCGCCAGCAGCCAAAAGTCCGGACACCCCGGGTCCTACGAGCAGTACGTC.

This CDR3 is CASRVRVEGETQYF. The CDR3 DNA reads TGTGCCAGCAGGGTGCGGGTAGAAGGGGAGACCCAGTACTTC. The chain employs TRBV2 and TRBJ2-5, with D perhaps TRBD2 (5 bases). The CDR3 has 14 amino acids. Per germline, CDR1 SNHLY and CDR2 FYNNEI. The V end lost 6 bases, the J end lost 5 bases, and 16 bases lay between the germline ends.

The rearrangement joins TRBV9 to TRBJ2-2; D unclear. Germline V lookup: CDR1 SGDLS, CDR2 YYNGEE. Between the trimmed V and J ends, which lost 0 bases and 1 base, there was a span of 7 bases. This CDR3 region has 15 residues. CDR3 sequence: CASSVDSWNTGELFF. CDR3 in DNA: TGTGCCAGCAGCGTAGACAGTTGGAACACCGGGGAGCTGTTTTTT.

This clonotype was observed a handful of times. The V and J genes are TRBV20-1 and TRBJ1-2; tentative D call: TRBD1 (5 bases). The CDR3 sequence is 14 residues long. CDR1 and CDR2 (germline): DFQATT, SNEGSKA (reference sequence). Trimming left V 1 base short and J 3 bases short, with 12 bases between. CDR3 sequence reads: CSARGDYEYYGYTF. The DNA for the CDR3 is TGCAGTGCTAGAGGGGACTACGAGTACTATGGCTACACCTTC.

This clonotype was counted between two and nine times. DNA of the CDR3: TGTGCCAGCAGCCTCTCTAGCGGGGGGAACACAGATACGCAGTATTTT. It yields the protein CASSLSSGGNTDTQYF. The V call is TRBV7-6, the J call TRBJ2-3, with TRBD2 identical over 11 bases. The junction had 6 bases not matched to a gene; V was cut back by 5 bases and J by 2 bases. Per germline, CDR1 SGHVS and CDR2 FNYEAQ. The CDR3 is 16 residues long.

Here the CDR3 reads CASSGSRTGELFF. For the CDR3, the DNA is TGTGCCTCAAGCGGGAGTCGTACCGGGGAGCTGTTTTTT. The V call is TRBV12-3 or TRBV12-4, the J call TRBJ2-2; 8 positions agree with TRBD2. The trim removed 11 bases at V and 5 bases at J, leaving 7 bases unmatched. The CDR3 runs 13 residues.

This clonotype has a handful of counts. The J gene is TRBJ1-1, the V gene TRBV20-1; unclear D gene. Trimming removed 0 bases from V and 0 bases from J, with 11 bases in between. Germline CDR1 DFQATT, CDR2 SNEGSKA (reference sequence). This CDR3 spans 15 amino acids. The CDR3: CSARDWQIMNTEAFF. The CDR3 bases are TGCAGTGCTAGAGATTGGCAGATCATGAACACTGAAGCTTTCTTT.

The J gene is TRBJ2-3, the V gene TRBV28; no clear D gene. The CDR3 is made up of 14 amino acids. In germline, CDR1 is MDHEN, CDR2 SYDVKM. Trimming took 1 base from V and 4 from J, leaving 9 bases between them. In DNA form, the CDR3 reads TGTGCCAGCAGTTTATCTTGGCAGGCAGATACGCAGTATTTT. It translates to CASSLSWQADTQYF.